Sequencing of this T cell receptor beta chain was carried out in a study of early T cells in non-severe SARS-CoV-2 infection. The CDR3 covers 14 residues. Deletions cut 6 bases from V and 14 bases from J, with 23 bases between. Per germline, CDR1 KGHSH and CDR2 LQKENI. In the library, individual cDNA molecules carried attached unique molecular identifiers. TCRdb fed the 5' RACE reads into MiXCR, producing one record per CDR3 protein. The data contain roughly 42,000 distinct CDR3 sequences, 12% of them seen just once; the ten biggest clones take up about a sixth. Material for sequencing was whole blood. The V gene is TRBV18, the J gene TRBJ2-1; perhaps D is TRBD1 or TRBD2 (5 bases each). The sequence came from an adult who was a healthcare worker with PCR-confirmed SARS-CoV-2 infection or an uninfected control (not recorded which). In DNA, the CDR3 is TGTGCCAGCTCTCTAGGGCGTAGTCAGGGACCGGAGTTCTTC. Its protein is CASSLGRSQGPEFF.